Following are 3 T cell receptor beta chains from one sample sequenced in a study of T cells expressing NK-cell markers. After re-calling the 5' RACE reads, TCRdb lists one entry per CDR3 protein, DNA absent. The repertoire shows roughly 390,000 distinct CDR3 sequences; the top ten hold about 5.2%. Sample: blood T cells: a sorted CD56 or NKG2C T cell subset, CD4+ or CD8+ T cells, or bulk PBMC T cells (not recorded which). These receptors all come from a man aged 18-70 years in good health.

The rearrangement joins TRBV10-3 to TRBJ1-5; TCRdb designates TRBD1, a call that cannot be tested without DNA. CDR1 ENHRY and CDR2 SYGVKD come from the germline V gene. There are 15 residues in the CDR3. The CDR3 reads CAISESDSYNQPQHF.

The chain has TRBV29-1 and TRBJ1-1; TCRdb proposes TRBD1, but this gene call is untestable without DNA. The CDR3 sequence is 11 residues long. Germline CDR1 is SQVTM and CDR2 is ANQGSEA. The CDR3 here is CSFSTVYEAFF.

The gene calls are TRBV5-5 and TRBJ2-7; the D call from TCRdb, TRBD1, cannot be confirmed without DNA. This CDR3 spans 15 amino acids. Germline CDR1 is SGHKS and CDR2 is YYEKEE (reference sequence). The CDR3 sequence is CASSFPGGLTYEQYF.